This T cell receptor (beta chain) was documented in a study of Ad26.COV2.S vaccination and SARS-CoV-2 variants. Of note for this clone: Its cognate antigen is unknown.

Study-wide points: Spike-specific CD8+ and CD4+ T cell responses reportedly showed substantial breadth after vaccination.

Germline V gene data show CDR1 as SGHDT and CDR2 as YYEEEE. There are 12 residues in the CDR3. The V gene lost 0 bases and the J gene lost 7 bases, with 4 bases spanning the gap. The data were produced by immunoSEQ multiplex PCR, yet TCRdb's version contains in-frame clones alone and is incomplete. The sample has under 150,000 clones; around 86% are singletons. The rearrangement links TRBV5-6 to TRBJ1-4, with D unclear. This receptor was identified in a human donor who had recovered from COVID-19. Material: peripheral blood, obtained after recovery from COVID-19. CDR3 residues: CASSLGFEKLFF. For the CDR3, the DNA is TGTGCCAGCAGCTTGGGCTTTGAAAAACTGTTTTTT.